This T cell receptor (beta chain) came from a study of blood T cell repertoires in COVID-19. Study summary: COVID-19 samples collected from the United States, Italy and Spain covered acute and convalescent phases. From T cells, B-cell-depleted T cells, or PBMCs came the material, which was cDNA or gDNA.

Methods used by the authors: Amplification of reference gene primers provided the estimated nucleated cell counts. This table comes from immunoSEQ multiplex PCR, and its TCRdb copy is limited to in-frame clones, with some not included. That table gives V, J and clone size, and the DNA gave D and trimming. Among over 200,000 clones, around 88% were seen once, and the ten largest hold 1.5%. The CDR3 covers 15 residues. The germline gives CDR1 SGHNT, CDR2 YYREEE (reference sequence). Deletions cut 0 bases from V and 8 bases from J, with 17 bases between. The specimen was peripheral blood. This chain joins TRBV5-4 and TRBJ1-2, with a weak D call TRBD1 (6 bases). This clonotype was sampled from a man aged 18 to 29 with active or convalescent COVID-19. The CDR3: CASSLDRAHRRGYTF. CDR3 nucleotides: TGTGCCAGCAGCTTGGACAGGGCTCATCGTAGGGGCTACACCTTC.